This T cell receptor beta chain comes out of a study of OX40 agonist ivuxolimab in advanced cancers. Only in-frame clones appear in the TCRdb table, and some are missing; sequencing was by immunoSEQ multiplex PCR. The sample records about 80,000 clones, around four fifths being singletons. Trimming at V came to 0 bases and at J to 6 bases, leaving 6 bases not matched to a gene. Germline loops: CDR1 SGHNT, CDR2 YENEEA. The CDR3 covers 16 residues. The V and J genes are TRBV11-3 and TRBJ2-1; 9 bases agree with TRBD2. The sequencing here drew on CD4+ or CD8+ T cells sorted from blood, taken in a trial of the OX40 agonist ivuxolimab. This receptor was identified in an adult with an advanced solid tumor such as melanoma, head and neck, liver or kidney cancer. The chain's CDR3 is CASSLESAGGGNEQFF. The DNA of the CDR3 is TGTGCCAGCAGCTTAGAGAGCGCGGGAGGGGGCAATGAGCAGTTCTTC.